Listed below are T cell receptor beta chains from one sample, sequenced in a study of cytomegalovirus exposure and HLA in healthy donors. Only in-frame clones appear in the TCRdb table, and some are missing; sequencing was by immunoSEQ multiplex PCR. The sample lists 170,000 or so clones; around four fifths were seen once. Sequenced input: PBMCs. The receptors here all came from a man younger than 35 in good health and CMV-seronegative. CDR3s include the opening cysteine and the closing phenylalanine or tryptophan. The D gene is left open where the match is weak. Only some rows state a clone size, as once, few, many or a class for expanded clones.

v_call	j_call	d_call	clone_size	cdr3_nt	cdr3_aa
TRBV18	TRBJ1-2	.	.	TGTGCCAGCTCACTCTACACCGGGAGAGGATTGTCTCCTGGCTACACCTTC	CASSLYTGRGLSPGYTF
TRBV2	TRBJ1-4	.	.	TGTGCCAGCAGACCGGGATCCGACGGTGAAAAACTGTTTTTT	CASRPGSDGEKLFF
TRBV6-5	TRBJ2-7	TRBD1	.	TGTGCCAGCAGTCCCGGGACAGGGAGCTACGAGCAGTACTTC	CASSPGTGSYEQYF
TRBV5-6	TRBJ1-1	.	.	TGTGCCAGCGCGGCCGTCATGAACACTGAAGCTTTCTTT	CASAAVMNTEAFF
TRBV4-1	TRBJ2-1	.	.	TGCGCCAGCAGCCAAGATCTTAGAGACAGGTTGGGATACAATGAGCAGTTCTTC	CASSQDLRDRLGYNEQFF
TRBV9	TRBJ2-7	TRBD1	few	TGTGCCAGCAACCCCGGGACAGCCTCCTACGAGCAGTACTTC	CASNPGTASYEQYF
TRBV28	TRBJ2-3	TRBD2	.	TGTGCCAGCAGACGAGCGGGAGCCGCAGATACGCAGTATTTT	CASRRAGAADTQYF
TRBV7-9	TRBJ1-1	.	.	TGTGCCAGCAGTCCCACAGGGAGGGTTTACACTGAAGCTTTCTTT	CASSPTGRVYTEAFF
TRBV7-2	TRBJ2-1	TRBD2	.	TGTGCCAGCAGAAGCGGGAGCTACAATGAGCAGTTCTTC	CASRSGSYNEQFF
TRBV29-1	TRBJ2-3	TRBD2	.	TGCAGCGTTGATGGGGGGGGAGATACGCAGTATTTT	CSVDGGGDTQYF
TRBV30	TRBJ2-2	.	.	TGTGCCTGGACTGACACCGGGGAGCTGTTTTTT	CAWTDTGELFF
TRBV27	TRBJ1-2	.	.	TGTGCCAGCAAGGCCCCGAGGCATGGCTACACCTTC	CASKAPRHGYTF
TRBV6-6	TRBJ1-2	TRBD1	few	TGTGCCAGCAGTTACCAGGGGGCCGACTATGGCTACACCTTC	CASSYQGADYGYTF
TRBV28	TRBJ1-1	TRBD1	few	TGTGCCAGCAGTCGGGACAGGGACGTTGCTTTCTTT	CASSRDRDVAFF
TRBV5-6	TRBJ2-7	.	.	TGTGCCAGCAGCTTGATGGGAGAGACATCCTCCTACGAGCAGTACTTC	CASSLMGETSSYEQYF